This TCR beta chain was sequenced during a study of T cells in Graves' hyperthyroidism and ophthalmopathy. Whole-study findings and limits: Blood samples included most of the expanded thyroid clonotypes exceeding 0.001.

The TCR beta CDR3 regions underwent amplification using RNA transcripts as the source. The HTBI primer set drove a first-round RT-PCR of the TCR CDR3. TCRdb itself ran the multiplex PCR reads through MiXCR, one entry per CDR3 protein. Of around 440,000 distinct CDR3 sequences in the sample, approximately 15% were seen once. This CDR3 comprises 14 residues. Trimming took off 3 bases at V and 6 bases at J, with 12 bases between the two ends. Germline V lookup: CDR1 SEHNR, CDR2 FQNEAQ (reference sequence). This clonotype was seen ten or more times. Its antigen is as yet unknown. The origin of this receptor is a young woman with Graves' hyperthyroidism. V and J are TRBV7-9 and TRBJ2-4, with D possibly matching TRBD1 (6 bases). The sample taken for sequencing was blood. CDR3 in DNA: TGTGCCAGCAGCTTCACAGGGTGGGGAAACATTCAGTACTTC. Translated, it gives CASSFTGWGNIQYF.